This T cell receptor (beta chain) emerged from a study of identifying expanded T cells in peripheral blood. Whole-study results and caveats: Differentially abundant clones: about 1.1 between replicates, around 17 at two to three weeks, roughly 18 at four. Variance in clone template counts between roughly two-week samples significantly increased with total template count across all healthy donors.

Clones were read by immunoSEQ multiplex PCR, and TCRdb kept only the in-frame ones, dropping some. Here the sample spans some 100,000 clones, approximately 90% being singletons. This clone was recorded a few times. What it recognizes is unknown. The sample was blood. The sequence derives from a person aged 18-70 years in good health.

CDR3 bases: TGTGCCAGCAGCCAAGATCGGGGGACTAGCGGGCCCAACTACGAGCAGTACTTC. Translated: CASSQDRGTSGPNYEQYF. This chain links TRBV4-2 with TRBJ2-7; 12 positions agree with TRBD2. The V gene's germline CDR1 is LGHNA and CDR2 YNFKEQ. Germline trimming cut 0 bases from V and 3 bases from J; bases unmatched to any gene: 9. The CDR3 is 18 residues long.